This TCR beta chain was captured by sequencing in a study of blood T cell repertoires in COVID-19. Study-wide background: Whether acute or convalescent, the COVID-19 samples came from the United States, Italy and Spain.

TCRdb keeps only in-frame clones here, not all; method: immunoSEQ multiplex PCR. The sample lists 200,000 to 300,000 clones; 75% to 85% were seen once. The length of the CDR3 is 16 residues. Germline assignment: CDR1 SGHRS and CDR2 YFSETQ. V was shortened by 0 bases and J by 1 base, with 10 bases between the two germline ends. This receptor was taken from a human donor in a cohort sampled during active COVID-19. Sample: peripheral blood. The chain recombines TRBV5-1 with TRBJ2-2; D call uncertain. This chain's CDR3 is CASSLAGRLNTGELFF. The CDR3 DNA is TGCGCCAGCAGCTTGGCCGGCAGACTGAACACCGGGGAGCTGTTTTTT.